These 9 T cell receptor beta chains share one sample of origin, sequenced in a study of shared clonotypes between healthy human individuals. Profiling relied on immunoSEQ multiplex PCR, and the TCRdb table lists in-frame clones only, not all of them. The data hold about 2.3 million clones, with roughly 93% observed a single time. The sequencing sample was made of naive CD4+ T cells from PBMCs. Subset described: CD45RA+ positively selected. The receptors originated from a man younger than 35 in good health. Some clones in this sample may be carry-over from other donors' samples.

This clone has just one count. The gene calls are TRBV28 and TRBJ1-2, with D possibly matching TRBD1 (6 bases). The CDR3 runs 14 residues. Per germline, CDR1 MDHEN and CDR2 SYDVKM. V was shortened by 5 bases and J by 5 bases, with 15 bases between the two germline ends. The CDR3 sequence is CASSRRTAGYGYTF. CDR3 DNA: TGTGCCAGCAGTCGTCGGACAGCAGGTTATGGCTACACCTTC.

This clone was seen a single time. This sequence joins TRBV18 and TRBJ2-1; 7 bases map to TRBD2. There are 16 residues in the CDR3. The germline gives CDR1 KGHSH, CDR2 LQKENI. J gave up 7 bases and V 4 bases, and 13 bases lay outside the gene matches. CDR3 amino acids: CASSRGEGASRNEQFF. The DNA of the CDR3 is TGTGCCAGCTCACGAGGGGAGGGTGCTAGCAGGAATGAGCAGTTCTTC.

The chain is built from TRBV5-1 and TRBJ1-5; 10 nucleotides align to TRBD1. Looked up from germline, CDR1 is SGHRS and CDR2 is YFSETQ. Trimming took 4 bases from V and 5 from J; bases not matched to a gene: 6. The CDR3 has 15 residues. The CDR3 sequence is CASSPGQGHDQPQHF. The CDR3 DNA reads as TGCGCCAGCAGCCCGGGACAGGGGCACGATCAGCCCCAGCATTTT.

This rearrangement joins TRBV29-1 to TRBJ2-7, with D uncertain. Deletions cut 6 bases from V and 2 bases from J, with 14 bases between. There are 13 residues in the CDR3. Germline CDR1 and CDR2: SQVTM and ANQGSEA. CDR3: CSVRTRHTYEQYF. The DNA of the CDR3 is TGCAGCGTACGGACCCGTCATACCTACGAGCAGTACTTC.

The gene calls are TRBV19 and TRBJ2-5; 7 nucleotides match TRBD2. The length of the CDR3 is 17 residues. Trimming removed 3 bases from V and 5 bases from J; junction bases left unmatched: 15. The germline CDR1 and CDR2 sequences are LNHDA and SQIVND (reference sequence). The CDR3 DNA reads TGTGCCAGTAGTATTGGATTTCTAGCGGCCGGAGGGGAGACCCAGTACTTC. Translation gives CASSIGFLAAGGETQYF.

The chain carries TRBV6-5 and TRBJ1-4; a possible D gene is TRBD1 (5 bases). There are 15 residues in the CDR3. CDR1 MNHEY and CDR2 SVGAGI come from the germline V gene. Between the trimmed V and J ends, which lost 7 bases and 7 bases, there was a span of 19 bases. CDR3 nucleotide sequence: TGTGCCAGCACCCACCGGCCAGGGATCGGTGAAAAACTGTTTTTT. Its translation is CASTHRPGIGEKLFF.

The rearrangement links TRBV5-1 to TRBJ2-6, with D possibly being TRBD1 or TRBD2 (5 bases each). This CDR3 has 14 residues. From germline, CDR1 is SGHRS and CDR2 YFSETQ. V was cut by 5 bases and J by 0 bases, with 6 bases left in between. In DNA form, the CDR3 reads TGCGCCAGCAGGGGGGACTCTGGGGCCAACGTCCTGACTTTC. Translating it yields CASRGDSGANVLTF.

This chain joins TRBV5-1 and TRBJ2-3, with D unresolved. The CDR3 spans 13 residues. CDR1 and CDR2 (germline): SGHRS, YFSETQ. Trimming left V 5 bases short and J 8 bases short, with 15 bases between. CDR3 region: CASSEDGKATQYF. The DNA of the CDR3 is TGCGCCAGCAGTGAGGATGGTAAAGCTACGCAGTATTTT.

About this clone itself: Other DNA variants within this sample encode the same CDR3. The V and J genes are TRBV30 and TRBJ2-7, with TRBD2 identical over 13 bases. Germline CDR1 GTSNPN, CDR2 SVGIG (reference sequence). With 0 bases clipped from V and 2 bases from J, the junction kept 10 bases outside the gene matches. The CDR3 length is 18 residues. CDR3 region: CAWSVVLLAGGYTYEQYF. DNA of the CDR3: TGTGCCTGGAGTGTAGTTTTACTAGCGGGAGGGTATACCTACGAGCAGTACTTC.